These T cell receptor beta chains were read from a single sample in a study of T cells in Graves' hyperthyroidism and ophthalmopathy. A single record per CDR3 protein comes from TCRdb applying MiXCR to the multiplex PCR reads. The repertoire consists of some 620,000 distinct CDR3 sequences, with around 15% occurring once and the leading ten covering 3% to 4%. Sequenced input: blood. These TCRs come from a woman between 25 and 40 years old with Graves' hyperthyroidism. Each CDR3 is given with its conserved first and last residue. Each record gives: CDR3 protein, CDR3 DNA, D gene, V gene, J gene, clone size. D genes are given only for firm matches. Rows may omit the clone size; those that give it use once, few, many or a size class.

CDR3: CASSLALVRGVETQYF
DNA: TGCGCCAGCAGCTTGGCTTTGGTTCGAGGGGTAGAGACCCAGTACTTC
D: .
V: TRBV5-1
J: TRBJ2-5
size: many

CDR3: CASSHRGRSGYTF
DNA: TGTGCCAGCAGCCACAGGGGGCGGAGTGGCTACACCTTC
D: TRBD1
V: TRBV7-8
J: TRBJ1-2
size: many

CDR3: CASSLAGQGSNTQYF
DNA: TGTGCCAGCAGTTTAGCCGGACAGGGATCAAATACGCAGTATTTT
D: TRBD1
V: TRBV28
J: TRBJ2-3
size: many

CDR3: CASRSDRVPLEQYF
DNA: TGTGCCAGCAGATCCGACAGGGTCCCTCTCGAGCAGTACTTC
D: TRBD1
V: TRBV12-3/TRBV12-4
J: TRBJ2-7
size: many

CDR3: CASSLRTNEQFF
DNA: TGTGCCAGCAGTTTGAGGACAAATGAGCAGTTCTTC
D: .
V: TRBV27
J: TRBJ2-1
size: many

CDR3: CASRERQGAYEQYF
DNA: TGTGCCAGCAGAGAAAGGCAGGGGGCTTACGAGCAGTACTTC
D: TRBD1
V: TRBV6-1
J: TRBJ2-7
size: few

CDR3: CASSGRLAGLADTQYF
DNA: TGTGCCAGCAGTGGAAGATTAGCGGGACTGGCAGATACGCAGTATTTT
D: TRBD2
V: TRBV27
J: TRBJ2-3
size: many

CDR3: CASSYSDSDQETQYF
DNA: TGTGCCAGCAGTTATTCCGATAGCGACCAAGAGACCCAGTACTTC
D: .
V: TRBV6-2/TRBV6-3
J: TRBJ2-5
size: many

CDR3: CASSSTGTGQPQHF
DNA: TGTGCCAGCAGTTCAACAGGGACTGGTCAGCCCCAGCATTTT
D: .
V: TRBV27
J: TRBJ1-5
size: few

CDR3: CASSKNTGAGGTIYF
DNA: TGTGCCAGCAGCAAAAACACCGGGGCCGGCGGCACCATATATTTT
D: .
V: TRBV9
J: TRBJ1-3
size: .

CDR3: CASSLEAGVWTEAFF
DNA: TGTGCCAGCAGCTTGGAAGCAGGGGTTTGGACTGAAGCTTTCTTT
D: .
V: TRBV11-3
J: TRBJ1-1
size: many

CDR3: CASSASGRAGEQYF
DNA: TGTGCCAGCAGTGCAAGCGGGAGGGCCGGGGAGCAGTACTTC
D: TRBD2
V: TRBV28
J: TRBJ2-7
size: many

CDR3: CASSLRGPDGYTF
DNA: TGTGCCAGCAGTTTACGGGGTCCAGACGGCTACACCTTC
D: .
V: TRBV28
J: TRBJ1-2
size: many

CDR3: CASSLDRSETQYF
DNA: TGTGCCAGCTCACTGGACAGGAGCGAGACCCAGTACTTC
D: TRBD1
V: TRBV18
J: TRBJ2-5
size: .

CDR3: CSVERLGAGGGTGELFF
DNA: TGCAGCGTTGAAAGGTTGGGGGCAGGGGGAGGAACCGGGGAGCTGTTTTTT
D: .
V: TRBV29-1
J: TRBJ2-2
size: few

CDR3: CSATGQGAGGYTF
DNA: TGCAGTGCTACGGGACAGGGGGCGGGCGGCTACACCTTC
D: TRBD1
V: TRBV20-1
J: TRBJ1-2
size: .

CDR3: CASSLNPLSYEQYF
DNA: TGTGCCAGCAGCTTAAATCCCCTTTCCTACGAGCAGTACTTC
D: .
V: TRBV7-2
J: TRBJ2-7
size: few

CDR3: CSADGTSGIDTQYF
DNA: TGCAGTGCTGACGGGACTAGCGGAATAGATACGCAGTATTTT
D: TRBD2
V: TRBV20-1
J: TRBJ2-3
size: .

CDR3: CASSLGTGAPYEQYF
DNA: TGTGCCAGCAGCCTCGGGACAGGAGCCCCCTACGAGCAGTACTTC
D: TRBD1
V: TRBV6-5
J: TRBJ2-7
size: many

CDR3: CASSEGTGLYEQYF
DNA: TGTGCCAGCAGTGAGGGGACAGGGCTCTACGAGCAGTACTTC
D: TRBD1
V: TRBV6-1
J: TRBJ2-7
size: many

CDR3: CSVAWTSGSYEQYF
DNA: TGCAGCGTCGCATGGACTAGCGGCTCCTACGAGCAGTACTTC
D: TRBD2
V: TRBV29-1
J: TRBJ2-7
size: .

CDR3: CASSVGAAPYEQYF
DNA: TGTGCCAGCAGCGTAGGAGCAGCCCCCTACGAGCAGTACTTC
D: .
V: TRBV9
J: TRBJ2-7
size: .

CDR3: CASSDSSYEQYF
DNA: TGTGCCAGCAGTGACAGCTCCTACGAGCAGTACTTC
D: .
V: TRBV2
J: TRBJ2-7
size: many

CDR3: CASDGQGNQPQHF
DNA: TGTGCCAGCGACGGACAGGGCAATCAGCCCCAGCATTTT
D: TRBD1
V: TRBV2
J: TRBJ1-5
size: .

CDR3: CSAPRLAGGNTGELVF
DNA: TGCAGTGCTCCCAGACTAGCGGGAGGGAACACCGGGGAGCTGGTTTTT
D: TRBD2
V: TRBV20-1
J: TRBJ2-2
size: .

CDR3: CASSLVGQGTEAFF
DNA: TGTGCCAGCAGCTTAGTCGGACAGGGAACTGAAGCTTTCTTT
D: TRBD1
V: TRBV11-2
J: TRBJ1-1
size: many

CDR3: CAISAGTGDTGELFF
DNA: TGTGCCATCAGTGCGGGGACAGGGGATACCGGGGAGCTGTTTTTT
D: TRBD1
V: TRBV10-3
J: TRBJ2-2
size: .